These 5 T cell receptor beta chains came from one sample sequenced in a study of T cells in Graves' hyperthyroidism and ophthalmopathy. Amplification of TCR beta CDR3 regions used RNA as the template. Primed by the HTBI set, a first-round RT-PCR was run on the TCR CDR3. TCRdb used MiXCR to reprocess the multiplex PCR reads, holding one entry per CDR3 protein. The repertoire includes roughly 570,000 distinct CDR3 sequences, 46% of them detected once, and 19% sits in the top ten. Sequenced input: peripheral blood or thyroid tissue (not recorded which). The source is an adult woman with Graves' disease, either hyperthyroidism or ophthalmopathy (not recorded which).

This chain links TRBV25-1 with TRBJ1-2; 7 positions agree with TRBD1. With V trimmed by 6 bases and J by 4 bases, 5 bases remained unmatched. Germline V gives CDR1 MGHDK, CDR2 SYGVNS. The CDR3 covers 13 residues. In nucleotides, the CDR3 is TGTGCCAGCAGAACTCAGGGGGTCTATGGCTACACCTTC. This translates into CASRTQGVYGYTF.

The V gene is TRBV7-9, the J gene TRBJ1-1; D is perhaps TRBD1 (5 bases). Germline-derived CDR1 and CDR2 are SEHNR and FQNEAQ (reference sequence). This CDR3 is built from 13 residues. V lost 6 bases and J 5 bases, leaving 13 bases between the germline ends. The DNA for the CDR3 is TGTGCCAGCAGGGGTGGGGCTAAGACTGAAGCTTTCTTT. As protein: CASRGGAKTEAFF.

This clonotype was counted at least ten times. The chain carries TRBV4-2 and TRBJ2-2; 10 bases are shared with TRBD2. V was clipped by 0 bases and J by 7 bases; unmatched bases: 8. This CDR3 comprises 17 residues. Germline V gene sequence: CDR1 LGHNA, CDR2 YNFKEQ. CDR3 protein: CASSQDLASGSHGELFF. DNA of the CDR3: TGTGCCAGCAGCCAAGATCTGGCTAGCGGGAGTCACGGGGAGCTGTTTTTT.

This clonotype has ten or more counts. The rearrangement joins TRBV10-3 to TRBJ2-7, with TRBD2 identical over 11 bases. V gave up 6 bases and J gave up 1 base; unmatched junction bases: 5. Germline V gives CDR1 ENHRY, CDR2 SYGVKD. The CDR3 covers 15 residues. The DNA of the CDR3 is TGTGCCATCAGGCCGGGACTAGCGGTATCCTACGAGCAGTACTTC. Translation: CAIRPGLAVSYEQYF.

This chain connects TRBV10-3 to TRBJ2-7; TRBD1 matches at 8 bases. Per the germline V gene, CDR1 is ENHRY and CDR2 is SYGVKD. J lost 2 bases, V lost 7 bases, and 4 bases had no gene match. This CDR3 is 13 amino acids long. CDR3 sequence reads: CAIMRDRTYEQYF. The CDR3 DNA follows: TGTGCCATCATGAGGGACAGGACCTACGAGCAGTACTTC.